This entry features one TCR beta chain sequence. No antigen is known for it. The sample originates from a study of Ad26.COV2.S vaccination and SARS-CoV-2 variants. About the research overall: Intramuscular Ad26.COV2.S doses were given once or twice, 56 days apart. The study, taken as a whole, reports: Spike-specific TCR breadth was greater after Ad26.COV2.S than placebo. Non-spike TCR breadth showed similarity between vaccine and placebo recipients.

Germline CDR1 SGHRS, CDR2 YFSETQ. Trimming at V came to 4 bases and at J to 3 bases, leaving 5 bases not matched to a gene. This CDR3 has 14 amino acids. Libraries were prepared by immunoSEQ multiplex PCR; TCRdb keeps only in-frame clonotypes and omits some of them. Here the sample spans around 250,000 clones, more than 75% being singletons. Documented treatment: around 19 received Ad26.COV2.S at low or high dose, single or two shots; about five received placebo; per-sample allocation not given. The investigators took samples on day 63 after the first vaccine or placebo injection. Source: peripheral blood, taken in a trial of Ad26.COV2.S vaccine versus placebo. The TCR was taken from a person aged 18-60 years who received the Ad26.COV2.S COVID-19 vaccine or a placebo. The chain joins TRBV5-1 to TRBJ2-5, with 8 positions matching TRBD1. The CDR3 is CASSPGQVEETQYF. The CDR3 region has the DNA TGCGCCAGCAGCCCGGGACAGGTAGAAGAGACCCAGTACTTC.